Shown below are 2 T cell receptor beta chains from a single sample sequenced in a study of control samples from healthy donors and cancer patients. Sequencing was performed with immunoSEQ multiplex PCR; in TCRdb, only in-frame clones are kept and a portion is missing. Among 130,000 or so clones, roughly 94% were seen once, and the ten largest hold roughly 13%. Sequencing was performed on blood. Receptors originate from a man aged 35-49 years in good health.

V gene TRBV18 combines with J gene TRBJ1-5, with D possibly matching TRBD1 (6 bases). This CDR3 has 16 amino acids. With 1 base removed from V and 0 bases from J, the gap between germline ends came to 10 bases. Germline lookup yields CDR1 KGHSH and CDR2 LQKENI. The CDR3 DNA follows: TGTGCCAGCTCACCACAGGGGGACGATAGCAATCAGCCCCAGCATTTT. This encodes CASSPQGDDSNQPQHF.

The J gene is TRBJ1-3, the V gene TRBV10-3; D unclear. The CDR3 consists of 11 residues. Germline V gives CDR1 ENHRY, CDR2 SYGVKD. V was shortened by 6 bases and J by 3 bases, with 3 bases between the two germline ends. CDR3: CAIRLGNTIYF. The DNA of the CDR3 is TGTGCCATCAGGCTTGGAAACACCATATATTTT.